The T cell receptor (beta chain) under discussion was sequenced for a study of CXCR3-negative and CXCR3-positive naive CD8 T cells. Study-level results: PBMCs showed partially decreased CXCR3 expression after cryopreservation, and most assays used fresh PBMCs. Greater hydrophobicity was found in TRB CDR3s of CXCR3-positive naive cells than of CXCR3-negative naive cells.

Germline values: CDR1 LGHNT, CDR2 FRNRAP. CDR3 size: 15 residues. Of note for this clonotype: Its antigen is not identified.

TRB cDNA was prepared as libraries by UMI-labeled 5' RACE. TCRdb processed the 5' RACE reads again and assigns one entry to each CDR3 protein, with no DNA. The sample data list some 100,000 distinct CDR3 sequences. The sample was naive CXCR3+ CD8+ T cells from blood. Sample subset: CD45RO-CCR7+CD27+CD95- naive CD8+ T cells expressing CXCR3 (TNR3+). This TCR derives from a human donor in good health. Some clones in this sample may be carry-over from other donors' samples. V usage is TRBV12-5 and J usage is TRBJ2-1; the TRBD1 assignment by TCRdb is unverifiable without DNA. The CDR3: CASGLPWGSGNEQFF.